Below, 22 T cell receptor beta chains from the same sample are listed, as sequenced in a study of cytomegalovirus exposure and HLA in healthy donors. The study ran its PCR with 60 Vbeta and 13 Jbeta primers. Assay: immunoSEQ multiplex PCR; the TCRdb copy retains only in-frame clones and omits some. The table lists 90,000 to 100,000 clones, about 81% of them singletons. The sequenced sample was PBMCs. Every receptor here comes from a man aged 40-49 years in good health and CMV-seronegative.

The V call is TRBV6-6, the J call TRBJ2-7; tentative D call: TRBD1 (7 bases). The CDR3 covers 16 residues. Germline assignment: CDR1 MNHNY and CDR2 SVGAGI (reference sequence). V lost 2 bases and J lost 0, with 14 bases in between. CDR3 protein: CASSYAIRGDSYEQYF. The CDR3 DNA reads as TGTGCCAGCAGTTACGCCATCAGGGGGGACTCCTACGAGCAGTACTTC.

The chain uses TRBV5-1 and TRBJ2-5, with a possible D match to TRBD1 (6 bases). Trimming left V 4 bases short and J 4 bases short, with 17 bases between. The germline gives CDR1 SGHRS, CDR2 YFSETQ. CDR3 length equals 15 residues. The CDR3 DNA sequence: TGCGCCAGCAGCGTGACAGGCCATGAGGGAGAGACCCAGTACTTC. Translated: CASSVTGHEGETQYF.

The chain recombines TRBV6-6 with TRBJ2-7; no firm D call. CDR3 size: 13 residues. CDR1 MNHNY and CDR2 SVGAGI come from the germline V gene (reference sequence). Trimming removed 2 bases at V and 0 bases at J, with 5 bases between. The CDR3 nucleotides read TGTGCCAGCAGTTACCAGGCCTCCTACGAGCAGTACTTC. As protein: CASSYQASYEQYF.

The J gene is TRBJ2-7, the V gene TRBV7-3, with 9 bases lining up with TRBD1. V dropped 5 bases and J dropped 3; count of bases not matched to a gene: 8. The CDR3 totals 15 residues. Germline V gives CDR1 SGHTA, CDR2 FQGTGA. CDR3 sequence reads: CASSPAGQGIYEQYF. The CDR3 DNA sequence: TGTGCCAGCAGCCCAGCCGGACAGGGGATCTACGAGCAGTACTTC. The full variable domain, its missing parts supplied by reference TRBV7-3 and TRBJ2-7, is GAGVSQTPSNKVTEKGKYVELRCDPISGHTALYWYRQSLGQGPEFLIYFQGTGAADDSGLPNDRFFAVRPEGSVSTLKIQRTERGDSAVYLCASSPAGQGIYEQYFGPGTRLTVT.

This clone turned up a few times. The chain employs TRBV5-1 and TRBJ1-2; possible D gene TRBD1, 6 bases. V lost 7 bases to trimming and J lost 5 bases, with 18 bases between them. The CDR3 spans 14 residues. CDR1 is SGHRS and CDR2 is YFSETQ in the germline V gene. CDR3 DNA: TGCGCCAGCGGAGGACAGTGGGGGAATTATGGCTACACCTTC. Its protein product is CASGGQWGNYGYTF.

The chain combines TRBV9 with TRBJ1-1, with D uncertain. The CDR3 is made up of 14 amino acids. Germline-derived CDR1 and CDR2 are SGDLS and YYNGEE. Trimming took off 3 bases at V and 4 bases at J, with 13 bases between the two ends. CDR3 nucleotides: TGTGCCAGCAGCGGGCGCGGGGATGGCACTGAAGCTTTCTTT. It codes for CASSGRGDGTEAFF.

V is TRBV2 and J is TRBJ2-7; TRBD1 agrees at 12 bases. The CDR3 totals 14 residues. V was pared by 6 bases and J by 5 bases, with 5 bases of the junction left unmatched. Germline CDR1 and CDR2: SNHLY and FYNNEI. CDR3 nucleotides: TGTGCCAGCAGCCGGGACAGGGGGCTAGACGAGCAGTACTTC. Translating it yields CASSRDRGLDEQYF.

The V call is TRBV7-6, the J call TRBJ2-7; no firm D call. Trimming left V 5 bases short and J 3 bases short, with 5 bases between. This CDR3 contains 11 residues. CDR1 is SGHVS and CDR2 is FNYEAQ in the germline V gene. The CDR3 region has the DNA TGTGCCAGCAGCCCGCGCTACGAGCAGTACTTC. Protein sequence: CASSPRYEQYF.

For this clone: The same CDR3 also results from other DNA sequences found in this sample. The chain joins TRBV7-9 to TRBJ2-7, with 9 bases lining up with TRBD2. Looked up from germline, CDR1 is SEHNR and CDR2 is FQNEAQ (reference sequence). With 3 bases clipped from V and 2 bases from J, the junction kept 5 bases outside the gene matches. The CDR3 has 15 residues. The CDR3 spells CASSFSGTSTYEQYF. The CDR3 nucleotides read TGTGCCAGCAGCTTTTCTGGGACTAGCACCTACGAGCAGTACTTC.

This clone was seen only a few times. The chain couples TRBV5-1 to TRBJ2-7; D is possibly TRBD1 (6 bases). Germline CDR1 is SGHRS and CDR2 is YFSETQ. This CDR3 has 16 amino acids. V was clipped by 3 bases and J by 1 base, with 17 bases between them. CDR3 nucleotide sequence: TGCGCCAGCAGCTCTCCCCGGGACACCCAATCCTACGAGCAGTACTTC. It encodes CASSSPRDTQSYEQYF.

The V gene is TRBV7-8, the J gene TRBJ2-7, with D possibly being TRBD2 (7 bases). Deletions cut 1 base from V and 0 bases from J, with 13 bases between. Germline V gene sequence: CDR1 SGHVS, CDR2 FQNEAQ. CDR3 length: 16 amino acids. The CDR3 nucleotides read TGTGCCAGCAGCTTAGGAGATCGGGGGGCCTCCTACGAGCAGTACTTC. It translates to CASSLGDRGASYEQYF. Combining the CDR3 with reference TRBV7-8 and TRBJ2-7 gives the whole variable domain GAGVSQSPRYKVAKRGQDVALRCDPISGHVSLFWYQQALGQGPEFLTYFQNEAQLDKSGLPSDRFFAERPEGSVSTLKIQRTQQEDSAVYLCASSLGDRGASYEQYFGPGTRLTVT.

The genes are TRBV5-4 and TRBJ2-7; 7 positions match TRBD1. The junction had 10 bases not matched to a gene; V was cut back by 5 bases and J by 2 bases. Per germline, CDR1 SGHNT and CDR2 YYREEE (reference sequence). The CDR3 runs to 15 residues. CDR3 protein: CASSFRQGGTYEQYF. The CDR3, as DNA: TGTGCCAGCAGTTTCAGACAGGGTGGGACCTACGAGCAGTACTTC. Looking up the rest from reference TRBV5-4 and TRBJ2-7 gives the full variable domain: ETGVTQSPTHLIKTRGQQVTLRCSSQSGHNTVSWYQQALGQGPQFIFQYYREEENGRGNFPPRFSGLQFPNYSSELNVNALELDDSALYLCASSFRQGGTYEQYFGPGTRLTVT.

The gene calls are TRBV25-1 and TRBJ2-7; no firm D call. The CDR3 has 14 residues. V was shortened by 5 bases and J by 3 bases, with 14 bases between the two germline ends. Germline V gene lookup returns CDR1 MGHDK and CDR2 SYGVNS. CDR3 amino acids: CASSNPGVYYEQYF. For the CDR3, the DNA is TGTGCCAGCAGTAACCCCGGAGTCTACTACGAGCAGTACTTC.

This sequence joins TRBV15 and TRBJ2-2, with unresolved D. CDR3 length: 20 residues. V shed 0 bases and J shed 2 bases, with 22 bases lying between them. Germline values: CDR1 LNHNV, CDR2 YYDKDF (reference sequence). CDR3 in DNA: TGTGCCACCAGCAGAGATCAAAACAACCCACGGAGATCTAACACCGGGGAGCTGTTTTTT. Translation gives CATSRDQNNPRRSNTGELFF.

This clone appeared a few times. In DNA, the CDR3 is TGTGCCAGCAGCCCTCAAGCCATGGAGGCTTTCTTT. This sequence encodes CASSPQAMEAFF. The rearrangement uses TRBV11-1 and TRBJ1-1; D unclear. Trimming stripped 5 bases from V and 11 bases from J, with 15 bases between. CDR1 is SGHAT, CDR2 FQDESV, per germline (reference sequence). The CDR3 contains 12 residues.

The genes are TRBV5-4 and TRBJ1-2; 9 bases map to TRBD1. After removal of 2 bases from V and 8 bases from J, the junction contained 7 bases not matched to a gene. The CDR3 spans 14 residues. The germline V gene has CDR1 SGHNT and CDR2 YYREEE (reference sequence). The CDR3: CASSFLDRGGGYTF. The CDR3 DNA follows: TGTGCCAGCAGCTTTTTGGACAGGGGAGGAGGCTACACCTTC.

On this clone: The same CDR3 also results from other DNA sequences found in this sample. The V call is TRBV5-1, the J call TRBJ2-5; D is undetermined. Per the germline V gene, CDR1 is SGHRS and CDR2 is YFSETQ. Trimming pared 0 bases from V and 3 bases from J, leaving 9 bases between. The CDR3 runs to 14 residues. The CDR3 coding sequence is TGCGCCAGCAGCTTGGCGTCAGGAAAAGAGACCCAGTACTTC. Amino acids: CASSLASGKETQYF.

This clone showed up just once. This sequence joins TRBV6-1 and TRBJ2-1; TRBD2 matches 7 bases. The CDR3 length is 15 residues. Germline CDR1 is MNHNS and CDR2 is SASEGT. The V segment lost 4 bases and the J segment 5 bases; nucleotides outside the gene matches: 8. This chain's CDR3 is CASSVWGGVNNEQFF. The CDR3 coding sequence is TGTGCCAGCAGTGTCTGGGGGGGTGTAAACAATGAGCAGTTCTTC.

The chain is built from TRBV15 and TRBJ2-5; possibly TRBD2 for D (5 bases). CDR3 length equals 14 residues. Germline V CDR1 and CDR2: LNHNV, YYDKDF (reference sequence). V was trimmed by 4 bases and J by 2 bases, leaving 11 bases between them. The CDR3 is CATSKNRDQETQYF. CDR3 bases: TGTGCCACCAGCAAGAACCGGGATCAAGAGACCCAGTACTTC.

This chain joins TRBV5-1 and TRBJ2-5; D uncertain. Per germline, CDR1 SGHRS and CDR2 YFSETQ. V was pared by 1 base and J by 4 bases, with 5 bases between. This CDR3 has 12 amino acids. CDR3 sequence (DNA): TGCGCCAGCAGCTTGCCGGGAGAGACCCAGTACTTC. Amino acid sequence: CASSLPGETQYF.

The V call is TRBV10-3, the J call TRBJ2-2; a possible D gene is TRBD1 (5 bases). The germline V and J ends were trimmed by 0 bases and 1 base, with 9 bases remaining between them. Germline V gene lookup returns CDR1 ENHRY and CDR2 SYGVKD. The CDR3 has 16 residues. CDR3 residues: CAISESRQGNTGELFF. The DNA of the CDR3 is TGTGCCATCAGTGAGTCGAGGCAGGGGAACACCGGGGAGCTGTTTTTT.

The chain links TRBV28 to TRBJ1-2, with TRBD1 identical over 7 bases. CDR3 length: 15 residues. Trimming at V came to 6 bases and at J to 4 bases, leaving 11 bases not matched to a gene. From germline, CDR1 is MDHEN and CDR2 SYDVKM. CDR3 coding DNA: TGTGCCAGCAGCAAAAACAGGGGCGTAGCCTATGGCTACACCTTC. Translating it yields CASSKNRGVAYGYTF.